The 17 T cell receptor beta chains below were found in one sample sequenced in a study of T-cell reconstitution after alpha-beta-depleted transplantation in children. It was with unique molecular identifiers that the TCRbeta library was prepared. One entry per CDR3 protein results from TCRdb running MiXCR on the PCR reads. The repertoire holds 250,000 to 300,000 distinct CDR3 sequences, with more than 9% as singletons. Sequenced material: PBMCs from the stem cell graft donor, taken from the stem cell graft. The receptors here all came from a human donor who donated a stem cell graft to a child with SCID.

This clonotype has only one observation. V usage is TRBV12-3 or TRBV12-4 and J usage is TRBJ1-5, with a weak D call TRBD1 (5 bases). V lost 4 bases to trimming and J lost 7 bases, with 8 bases between them. There are 12 residues in the CDR3. The DNA for the CDR3 is TGTGCCAGCAGTTGGGGCGGGCAGCCCCAGCATTTT. Its translation: CASSWGGQPQHF.

In its sample, this clonotype was seen many times. This chain's CDR3 is CASSLDREIYGYTF. CDR3 bases: TGTGCCAGCAGTTTGGACAGGGAAATTTATGGCTACACCTTC. The V gene is TRBV12-3 or TRBV12-4, the J gene TRBJ1-2; 8 bases align to TRBD1. The CDR3 has 14 residues. V shed 3 bases and J 5 bases; nucleotides not matched to a gene: 5.

This clonotype was observed a handful of times. The chain carries TRBV10-3 and TRBJ2-5; TRBD1 or TRBD2 may be the D gene (5 bases each). V gave up 0 bases and J gave up 2 bases, with 16 bases separating them. The CDR3 spans 17 residues. CDR1 ENHRY and CDR2 SYGVKD come from the germline V gene. The CDR3 is CAISESRGVRAQETQYF. The CDR3 DNA reads as TGTGCCATCAGTGAGTCGCGAGGGGTCCGGGCACAAGAGACCCAGTACTTC.

The J gene is TRBJ2-1, the V gene TRBV7-6; 11 bases are a match to TRBD1. Trimming cost V 7 bases and J 8 bases; bases outside gene matches: 10. Germline CDR1 is SGHVS and CDR2 is FNYEAQ. CDR3 length: 15 amino acids. CDR3 in amino acids: CASTEGTGGYHEQFF. The CDR3 bases are TGTGCCAGCACAGAGGGGACAGGGGGTTACCATGAGCAGTTCTTC.

This clonotype was seen a few times. The V and J genes are TRBV2 and TRBJ1-5; 7 bases match TRBD1. The CDR3 extends over 13 amino acids. Trimming removed 8 bases from V and 2 bases from J; junction bases left unmatched: 3. CDR1 is SNHLY and CDR2 is FYNNEI in the germline V gene. CDR3 in DNA: TGTGCCAGCGGGACAGTCCGCAATCAGCCCCAGCATTTT. Its protein product is CASGTVRNQPQHF.

This clonotype occurred a few times. The V gene is TRBV2, the J gene TRBJ1-3; TRBD1 might be the D (6 bases). Germline V gene sequence: CDR1 SNHLY, CDR2 FYNNEI. The V end was cut by 7 bases, the J end by 2 bases, with 12 bases between. This CDR3 is built from 14 residues. The CDR3 sequence: CASNARTAGNTIYF. Here the CDR3 DNA reads TGTGCCAGCAACGCCAGGACAGCTGGAAACACCATATATTTT.

This clonotype was recorded a few times. The chain couples TRBV12-3 or TRBV12-4 to TRBJ2-5; D is perhaps TRBD1 (6 bases). V was pared by 10 bases and J by 4 bases, with 13 bases between. The CDR3 is 12 residues long. The CDR3 DNA reads as TGTGCCACCTCCGACAGGAGAGAGACCCAGTACTTC. Residues: CATSDRRETQYF.

This clonotype was observed a few times. The chain employs TRBV12-3 or TRBV12-4 and TRBJ2-1; 8 bases fit TRBD1. The CDR3 length is 13 residues. V trimming: 6 bases; J trimming: 8 bases; junction bases outside the gene matches: 6. DNA of the CDR3: TGTGCCAGCAGCCGGGGACAGGTGGATGAGCAGTTCTTC. Its protein product is CASSRGQVDEQFF.

This CDR3 is CSAYDGASGANVLTF. The DNA for the CDR3 is TGCAGTGCTTATGACGGGGCTTCTGGGGCCAACGTCCTGACTTTC. The V gene is TRBV20-1, the J gene TRBJ2-6; D assignment may be TRBD1 or TRBD2 (5 bases each). The V and J ends lost 5 bases and 1 base respectively, with 12 bases between them. The CDR3 runs 15 residues. Germline CDR1 and CDR2: DFQATT and SNEGSKA (reference sequence).

This clonotype was recorded a few times. The V and J genes are TRBV12-3 or TRBV12-4 and TRBJ2-3; D is perhaps TRBD2 (6 bases). V was pared by 2 bases and J by 4 bases, with 25 bases between. The CDR3 runs 19 residues. In DNA, the CDR3 is TGTGCCAGCAGTTTAAGGTCGGCCGGGGCGAGCGGGTTATCAGATACGCAGTATTTT. As protein: CASSLRSAGASGLSDTQYF.

The J gene is TRBJ2-3, the V gene TRBV11-1; weak D call: TRBD1 (8 bases). Trimming stripped 2 bases from V and 4 bases from J, with 25 bases between. Germline loops: CDR1 SGHAT, CDR2 FQDESV (reference sequence). The CDR3 is 19 amino acids. The CDR3 nucleotides are TGTGCCAGCAGCTTAAACAGGGGGTACGGCGGGGGATCGGCAGATACGCAGTATTTT. It specifies CASSLNRGYGGGSADTQYF.

The chain employs TRBV20-1 and TRBJ2-5; no reliable D call. Trimming removed 0 bases from V and 0 bases from J, with 5 bases in between. The germline V gene encodes CDR1 DFQATT and CDR2 SNEGSKA (reference sequence). The CDR3 has 13 residues. DNA of the CDR3: TGCAGTGCTAGAGATTTGTACCAAGAGACCCAGTACTTC. It yields the protein CSARDLYQETQYF.

This clonotype was seen a single time. The gene calls are TRBV5-6 and TRBJ2-7, with D perhaps TRBD2 (5 bases). This CDR3 is 14 amino acids long. With 9 bases removed from V and 0 bases from J, the gap between germline ends came to 16 bases. Germline lookup yields CDR1 SGHDT and CDR2 YYEEEE. CDR3 in DNA: TGTGCCACCTTCCGGAGGTTCGGCTCCTACGAGCAGTACTTC. Its protein is CATFRRFGSYEQYF.

The CDR3 bases are TGTGCCAGCAGCAGGACAGGGGGTGACCCGAGGGTTTTCAATGAGCAGTTCTTC. Its translation: CASSRTGGDPRVFNEQFF. The gene calls are TRBV9 and TRBJ2-1, with TRBD1 matching over 10 bases. Looked up from germline, CDR1 is SGDLS and CDR2 is YYNGEE. The CDR3 contains 18 residues. The J segment lost 6 bases and the V segment lost 4 bases, leaving 16 bases of the junction unmatched.

V is TRBV12-3 or TRBV12-4 and J is TRBJ2-3, with a weak D call TRBD2 (6 bases). The CDR3 is 16 residues long. The V gene lost 4 bases and the J gene lost 2 bases, with 16 bases spanning the gap. The CDR3: CASSSFSGTYTDTQYF. The CDR3 DNA reads as TGTGCCAGCAGTTCTTTCTCCGGGACTTACACAGATACGCAGTATTTT.

This clonotype was observed at least ten times. V gene TRBV27 combines with J gene TRBJ2-7; D uncertain. CDR1 MNHEY and CDR2 SMNVEV come from the germline V gene (reference sequence). The V gene lost 0 bases and the J gene lost 3 bases, with 6 bases spanning the gap. This CDR3 comprises 13 residues. CDR3 sequence: CASSLSPSYEQYF. CDR3 nucleotide sequence: TGTGCCAGCAGTTTATCGCCCAGCTACGAGCAGTACTTC.

This clonotype was counted only a few times. The V and J genes are TRBV15 and TRBJ2-1, with TRBD2 matching over 12 bases. There are 17 residues in the CDR3. Per germline, CDR1 LNHNV and CDR2 YYDKDF (reference sequence). V was pared by 5 bases and J by 4 bases, with 9 bases of the junction left unmatched. This CDR3 reads CATSGSSGGVWYNEQFF. In nucleotides, the CDR3 is TGTGCCACCAGCGGTTCTAGCGGGGGGGTTTGGTACAATGAGCAGTTCTTC.